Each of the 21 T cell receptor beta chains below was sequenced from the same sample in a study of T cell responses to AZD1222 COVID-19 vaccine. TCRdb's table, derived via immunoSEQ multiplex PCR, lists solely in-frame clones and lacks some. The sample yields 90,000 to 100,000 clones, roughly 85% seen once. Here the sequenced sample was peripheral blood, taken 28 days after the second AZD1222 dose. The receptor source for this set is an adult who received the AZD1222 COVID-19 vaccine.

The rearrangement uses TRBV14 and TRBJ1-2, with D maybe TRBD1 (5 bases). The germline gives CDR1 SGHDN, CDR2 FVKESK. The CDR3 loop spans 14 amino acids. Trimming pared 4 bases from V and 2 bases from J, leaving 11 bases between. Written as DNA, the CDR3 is TGTGCCAGCAGCCTAGCGGGACCCAACTATGGCTACACCTTC. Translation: CASSLAGPNYGYTF.

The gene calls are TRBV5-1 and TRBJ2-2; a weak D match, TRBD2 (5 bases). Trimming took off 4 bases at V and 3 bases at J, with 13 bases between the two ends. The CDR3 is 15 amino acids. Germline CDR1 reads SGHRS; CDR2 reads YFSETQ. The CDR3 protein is CASSLEARYTGELFF. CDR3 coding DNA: TGCGCCAGCAGCCTGGAGGCCCGGTACACCGGGGAGCTGTTTTTT. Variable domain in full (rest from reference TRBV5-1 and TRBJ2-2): KAGVTQTPRYLIKTRGQQVTLSCSPISGHRSVSWYQQTPGQGLQFLFEYFSETQRNKGNFPGRFSGRQFSNSRSEMNVSTLELGDSALYLCASSLEARYTGELFFGEGSRLTVL.

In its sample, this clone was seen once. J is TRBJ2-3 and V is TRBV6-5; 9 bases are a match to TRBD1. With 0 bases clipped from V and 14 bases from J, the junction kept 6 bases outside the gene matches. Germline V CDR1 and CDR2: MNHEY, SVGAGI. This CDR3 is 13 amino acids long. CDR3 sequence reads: CASSYSEDRGRYF. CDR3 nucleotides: TGTGCCAGCAGTTACTCGGAGGACAGGGGAAGGTATTTT.

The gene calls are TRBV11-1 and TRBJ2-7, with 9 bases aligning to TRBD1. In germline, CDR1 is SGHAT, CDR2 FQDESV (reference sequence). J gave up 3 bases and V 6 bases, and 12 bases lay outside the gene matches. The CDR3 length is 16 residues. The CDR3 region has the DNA TGTGCCAGCAGACCAAGAACAGGGGGCTTCGACTACGAGCAGTACTTC. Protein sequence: CASRPRTGGFDYEQYF.

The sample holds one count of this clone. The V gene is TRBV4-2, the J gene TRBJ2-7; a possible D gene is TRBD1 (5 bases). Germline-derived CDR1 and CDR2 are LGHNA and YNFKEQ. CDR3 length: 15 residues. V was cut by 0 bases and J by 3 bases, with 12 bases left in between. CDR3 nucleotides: TGTGCCAGCAGCCAAGAGAGGCAGGGTTACTACGAGCAGTACTTC. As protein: CASSQERQGYYEQYF.

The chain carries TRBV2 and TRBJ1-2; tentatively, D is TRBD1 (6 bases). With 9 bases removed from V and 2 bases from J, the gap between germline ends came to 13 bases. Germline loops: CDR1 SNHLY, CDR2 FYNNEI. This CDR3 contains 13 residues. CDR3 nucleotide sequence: TGTGCCAGTTCCGGACAGCTAAACTATGGCTACACCTTC. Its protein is CASSGQLNYGYTF.

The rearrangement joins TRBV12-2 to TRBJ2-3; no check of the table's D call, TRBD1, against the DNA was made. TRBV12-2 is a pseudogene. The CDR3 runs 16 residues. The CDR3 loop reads CASRCYDLLGADTQYF. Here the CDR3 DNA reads TGTGCAAGTCGCTGTTACGACCTCTTAGGGGCAGATACGCAGTATTTT.

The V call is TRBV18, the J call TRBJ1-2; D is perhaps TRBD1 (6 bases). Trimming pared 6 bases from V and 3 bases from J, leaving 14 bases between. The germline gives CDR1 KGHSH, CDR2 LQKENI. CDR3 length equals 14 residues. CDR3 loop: CASSPTDRDYGYTF. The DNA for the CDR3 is TGTGCCAGCTCTCCTACGGACAGAGACTATGGCTACACCTTC. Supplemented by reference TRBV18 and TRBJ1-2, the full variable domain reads NAGVMQNPRHLVRRRGQEARLRCSPMKGHSHVYWYRQLPEEGLKFMVYLQKENIIDESGMPKERFSAEFPKEGPSILRIQQVVRGDSAAYFCASSPTDRDYGYTFGSGTRLTVV.

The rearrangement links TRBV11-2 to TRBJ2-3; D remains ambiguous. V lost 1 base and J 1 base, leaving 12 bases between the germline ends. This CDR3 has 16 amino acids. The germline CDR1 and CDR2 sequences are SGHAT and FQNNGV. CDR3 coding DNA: TGTGCCAGCAGCTTAGGTGGTTTCTGGGGCACAGATACGCAGTATTTT. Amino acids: CASSLGGFWGTDTQYF. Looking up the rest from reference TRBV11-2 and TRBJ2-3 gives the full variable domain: EAGVAQSPRYKIIEKRQSVAFWCNPISGHATLYWYQQILGQGPKLLIQFQNNGVVDDSQLPKDRFSAERLKGVDSTLKIQPAKLEDSAVYLCASSLGGFWGTDTQYFGPGTRLTVL.

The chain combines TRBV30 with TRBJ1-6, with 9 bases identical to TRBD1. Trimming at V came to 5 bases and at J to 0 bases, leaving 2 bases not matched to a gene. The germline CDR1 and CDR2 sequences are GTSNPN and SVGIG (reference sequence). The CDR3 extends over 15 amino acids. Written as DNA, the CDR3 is TGTGCCTGGGGGACAGGGTCCTCCTATAATTCACCCCTCCACTTT. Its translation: CAWGTGSSYNSPLHF.

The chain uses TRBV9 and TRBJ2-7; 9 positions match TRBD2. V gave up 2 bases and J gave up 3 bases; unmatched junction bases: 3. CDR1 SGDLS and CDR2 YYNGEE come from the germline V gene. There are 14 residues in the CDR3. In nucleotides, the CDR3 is TGTGCCAGCAGCGTTAGCGGGGGAAGCTACGAGCAGTACTTC. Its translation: CASSVSGGSYEQYF.

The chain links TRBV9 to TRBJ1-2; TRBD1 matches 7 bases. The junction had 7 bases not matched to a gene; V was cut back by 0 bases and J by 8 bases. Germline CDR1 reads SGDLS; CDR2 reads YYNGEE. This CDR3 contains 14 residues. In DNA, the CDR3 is TGTGCCAGCAGCGTAGGGGACAGAGTCACCGGCTACACCTTC. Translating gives CASSVGDRVTGYTF.

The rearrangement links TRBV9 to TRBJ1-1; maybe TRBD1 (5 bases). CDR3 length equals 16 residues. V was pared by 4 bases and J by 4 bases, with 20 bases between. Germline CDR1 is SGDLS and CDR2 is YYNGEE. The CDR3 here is CASSFVQGRRITEAFF. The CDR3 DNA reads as TGTGCCAGCAGCTTCGTCCAGGGAAGGAGGATCACTGAAGCTTTCTTT.

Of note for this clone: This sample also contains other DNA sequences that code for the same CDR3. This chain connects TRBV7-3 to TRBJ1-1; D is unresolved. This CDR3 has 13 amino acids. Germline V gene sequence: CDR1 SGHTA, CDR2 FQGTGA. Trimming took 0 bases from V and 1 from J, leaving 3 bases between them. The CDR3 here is CASSLTGNTEAFF. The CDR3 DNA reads TGTGCCAGCAGCTTAACAGGGAACACTGAAGCTTTCTTT.

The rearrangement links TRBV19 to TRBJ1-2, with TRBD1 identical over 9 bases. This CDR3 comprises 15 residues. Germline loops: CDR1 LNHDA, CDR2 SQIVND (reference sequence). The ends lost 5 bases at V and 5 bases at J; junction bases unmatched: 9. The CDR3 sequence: CASSPGQGGSYGYTF. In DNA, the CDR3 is TGTGCCAGTAGTCCGGGACAGGGAGGGAGTTATGGCTACACCTTC.

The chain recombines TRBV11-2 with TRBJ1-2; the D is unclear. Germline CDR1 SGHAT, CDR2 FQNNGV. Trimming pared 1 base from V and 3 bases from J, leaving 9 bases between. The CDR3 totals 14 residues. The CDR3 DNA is TGTGCCAGCAGCTTAGGGCTTGTTTACTATGGCTACACCTTC. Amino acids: CASSLGLVYYGYTF.

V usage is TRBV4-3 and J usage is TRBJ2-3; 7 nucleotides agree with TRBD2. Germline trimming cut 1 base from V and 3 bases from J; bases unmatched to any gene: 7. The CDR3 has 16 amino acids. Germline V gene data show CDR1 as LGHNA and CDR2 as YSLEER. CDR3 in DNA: TGCGCCAGCAGCCAAGGGGCGGGAGTTGGAACAGATACGCAGTATTTT. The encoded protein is CASSQGAGVGTDTQYF.

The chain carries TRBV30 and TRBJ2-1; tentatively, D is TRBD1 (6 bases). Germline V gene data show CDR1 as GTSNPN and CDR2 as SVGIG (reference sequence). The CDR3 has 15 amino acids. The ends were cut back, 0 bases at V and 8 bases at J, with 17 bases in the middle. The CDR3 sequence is CAWSVQWGLGHEQFF. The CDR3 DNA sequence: TGTGCCTGGAGTGTACAATGGGGGCTGGGTCATGAGCAGTTCTTC.

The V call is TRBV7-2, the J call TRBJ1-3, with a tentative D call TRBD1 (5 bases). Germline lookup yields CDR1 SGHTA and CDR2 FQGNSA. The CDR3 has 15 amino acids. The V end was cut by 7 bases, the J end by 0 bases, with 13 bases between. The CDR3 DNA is TGTGCCAGCACCAATAGGGGTAGCTCTGGAAACACCATATATTTT. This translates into CASTNRGSSGNTIYF.

The CDR3: CASSYSPVISYEQYF. The CDR3 DNA reads TGTGCCAGCAGTTATTCCCCGGTTATTTCCTACGAGCAGTACTTC. The chain is built from TRBV6-2 or TRBV6-3 and TRBJ2-7; D unclear. Germline V gene lookup returns CDR1 MNHEY and CDR2 SVGEGT. The length of the CDR3 is 15 residues. V lost 3 bases and J 1 base, leaving 13 bases between the germline ends.

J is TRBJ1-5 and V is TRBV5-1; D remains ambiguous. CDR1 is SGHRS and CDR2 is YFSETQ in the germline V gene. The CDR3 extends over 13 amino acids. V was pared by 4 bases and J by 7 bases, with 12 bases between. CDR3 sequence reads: CASSPQGEQPQHF. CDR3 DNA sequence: TGCGCCAGCAGCCCCCAAGGCGAGCAGCCCCAGCATTTT.